The subject of this entry is one T cell receptor beta chain. The antigen remains undetermined. Using immunoSEQ multiplex PCR, the repertoire was profiled, and TCRdb retains in-frame clones only, with some absent. Among approximately 47,000 clones listed, around nine tenths were seen once. The sample originates from a study of OX40 agonist ivuxolimab in advanced cancers. Overall study findings and caveats: Also present in some nonresponders was a low level of normalized T-cell clonal expansion.

The CDR3 runs 20 residues. From germline, CDR1 is LNHDA and CDR2 SQIVND (reference sequence). Germline trimming cut 4 bases from V and 2 bases from J; bases unmatched to any gene: 15. The TCR originated in an adult with an advanced solid tumor such as melanoma, head and neck, liver or kidney cancer. Sequenced here: CD4+ or CD8+ T cells sorted from blood, sampled in a trial of the OX40 agonist ivuxolimab. The V call is TRBV19, the J call TRBJ2-3, with 13 nucleotides matching TRBD2. The CDR3 region is CASSTRRLAGGLRYTDTQYF. DNA for the CDR3: TGTGCCAGTAGTACCCGAAGACTAGCGGGGGGCCTGCGTTACACAGATACGCAGTATTTT.